One sample yielded the 24 T cell receptor beta chains listed below, sequenced in a study of human T cells and chemical hapten exposure. TCRdb reprocessed the RACE reads via MiXCR and lists one record per CDR3 protein. The sample holds about 120,000 distinct CDR3 sequences, 11% seen once. Time point meaning: patch test 3, about 24 weeks after DPC sensitization. Treatment described: therapeutic diphenylcyclopropenone sensitization with weekly scalp DPC. Specimen: whole blood, collected in connection with sensitization to the hapten diphenylcyclopropenone (DPC). The receptors were gathered from a woman between 45 and 60 years old with alopecia areata. Some clones in this sample may be carry-over from other donors' samples.

This chain links TRBV4-3 with TRBJ2-3; D gene uncertain. Germline V gene data show CDR1 as LGHNA and CDR2 as YSLEER. Trimming shortened V by 0 bases and J by 2 bases, and 9 bases separated the two germline ends. This CDR3 is 15 amino acids long. This CDR3 is CASSQDLASTDTQYF. The CDR3, as DNA: TGCGCCAGCAGCCAAGATTTAGCCTCCACAGATACGCAGTATTTT.

The rearrangement links TRBV5-6 to TRBJ1-1; 8 bases fit TRBD1. CDR1 SGHDT and CDR2 YYEEEE come from the germline V gene. With 3 bases clipped from V and 4 bases from J, the junction kept 2 bases outside the gene matches. The CDR3 is 13 amino acids. The CDR3 sequence is CASSWTGLTEAFF. The CDR3 DNA sequence: TGTGCCAGCAGCTGGACAGGGCTCACTGAAGCTTTCTTT.

Written as DNA, the CDR3 is TGTGCCATCAGTGAGAAGGCGGCAGAGAATTCACCCCTCCACTTT. As protein: CAISEKAAENSPLHF. The chain joins TRBV10-3 to TRBJ1-6, with unresolved D. Germline V gene data show CDR1 as ENHRY and CDR2 as SYGVKD. The CDR3 spans 15 residues. V was clipped by 2 bases and J by 7 bases, with 12 bases between them.

The genes are TRBV2 and TRBJ2-6; D remains unclear. CDR1 and CDR2 (germline): SNHLY, FYNNEI. Between the trimmed V and J ends, which lost 4 bases and 0 bases, there was a span of 7 bases. The CDR3 sequence is 15 residues long. The CDR3 is CASSAQSSGANVLTF. DNA for the CDR3: TGTGCCAGCAGTGCACAGAGCTCTGGGGCCAACGTCCTGACTTTC.

In its sample, this clonotype was seen a few times. The chain uses TRBV7-6 and TRBJ2-1, with unresolved D. This CDR3 has 15 amino acids. CDR1 is SGHVS, CDR2 FNYEAQ, per germline. V was trimmed by 5 bases and J by 0 bases, leaving 11 bases between them. CDR3 in amino acids: CASSATLSSYNEQFF. Here the CDR3 DNA reads TGTGCCAGCAGCGCGACTTTAAGCTCCTACAATGAGCAGTTCTTC.

This clonotype has ten or more counts. This chain uses TRBV10-3 with TRBJ2-5; a weak D match, TRBD1 (5 bases). The ends were cut back, 0 bases at V and 5 bases at J, with 10 bases in the middle. This CDR3 spans 14 amino acids. Germline V gives CDR1 ENHRY, CDR2 SYGVKD. CDR3 sequence (DNA): TGTGCCATCAGTGAGTCGGCAGGGATGGAGACCCAGTACTTC. Its translation: CAISESAGMETQYF.

This clonotype was picked up a small number of times. This rearrangement joins TRBV5-1 to TRBJ2-3, with 8 bases matching TRBD2. CDR1 and CDR2 (germline): SGHRS, YFSETQ. Unmatched junction bases numbered 9, after V lost 4 bases and J lost 5 bases. This CDR3 is built from 15 residues. The CDR3 region has the DNA TGCGCCAGCAGCATTAGCGGGGCTCACAGAGATACGCAGTATTTT. Translated: CASSISGAHRDTQYF.

The gene calls are TRBV6-2 or TRBV6-3 and TRBJ2-7, with D possibly matching TRBD1 (6 bases). The length of the CDR3 is 14 residues. V lost 5 bases and J lost 7, with 18 bases in between. Germline values: CDR1 MNHEY, CDR2 SVGEGT. The CDR3 is CASSLDRLRGEQYF. Written as DNA, the CDR3 is TGTGCCAGCAGTCTAGACAGGCTCCGGGGTGAGCAGTACTTC.

Ten or more counts support this clonotype. This chain links TRBV11-2 with TRBJ1-2; D remains ambiguous. V was trimmed by 3 bases and J by 2 bases, leaving 7 bases between them. The CDR3 covers 13 residues. The V gene's germline CDR1 is SGHAT and CDR2 FQNNGV. The CDR3 spells CASSFTDNYGYTF. As DNA, the CDR3 is TGTGCCAGCAGCTTCACAGACAACTATGGCTACACCTTC.

V is TRBV12-3 or TRBV12-4 and J is TRBJ2-3; D gene ambiguous. V was cut by 3 bases and J by 5 bases, with 9 bases left in between. The CDR3 consists of 13 residues. Written as DNA, the CDR3 is TGTGCCAGCAGTTTTTACAAGTTAGATACGCAGTATTTT. This gives the protein CASSFYKLDTQYF.

This rearrangement joins TRBV2 to TRBJ2-1; D is perhaps TRBD2 (5 bases). Germline CDR1 and CDR2: SNHLY and FYNNEI. The CDR3 is made up of 12 amino acids. The V end was cut by 6 bases, the J end by 6 bases, with 9 bases between. This chain's CDR3 is CASRGLSNEQFF. The CDR3, as DNA: TGTGCCAGCAGAGGACTTTCCAATGAGCAGTTCTTC.

Many counts were recorded for this clonotype. The V gene is TRBV3-1, the J gene TRBJ1-1; TRBD1 aligns across 10 bases. The ends lost 6 bases at V and 3 bases at J; junction bases unmatched: 4. The CDR3 has 14 residues. Per germline, CDR1 LGHDT and CDR2 YNNKEL (reference sequence). CDR3 coding DNA: TGTGCCAGCAGTCGACAGGGGGCCCACACTGAAGCTTTCTTT. This gives the protein CASSRQGAHTEAFF. Combining the CDR3 with reference TRBV3-1 and TRBJ1-1 gives the whole variable domain DTAVSQTPKYLVTQMGNDKSIKCEQNLGHDTMYWYKQDSKKFLKIMFSYNNKELIINETVPNRFSPKSPDKAHLNLHINSLELGDSAVYFCASSRQGAHTEAFFGQGTRLTVV.

This clonotype was detected ten times or more. The V gene is TRBV4-2, the J gene TRBJ1-3, with 8 nucleotides matching TRBD1. Germline V gives CDR1 LGHNA, CDR2 YNFKEQ. This CDR3 contains 19 residues. V was clipped by 2 bases and J by 0 bases; unmatched bases: 12. The CDR3 protein is CASSQLFSDRVFSGNTIYF. In DNA, the CDR3 is TGTGCCAGCAGCCAACTTTTCTCGGACAGGGTTTTCTCTGGAAACACCATATATTTT.

The V call is TRBV29-1, the J call TRBJ1-1; possibly TRBD1 for D (6 bases). Germline-derived CDR1 and CDR2 are SQVTM and ANQGSEA. Trimming took off 2 bases at V and 7 bases at J, with 14 bases between the two ends. The CDR3 sequence is 13 residues long. CDR3 DNA: TGCAGCGTTGAACAAGGGGGGGGGTATGAAGCTTTCTTT. It codes for CSVEQGGGYEAFF.

In regard to this clonotype: A much bigger clone sits one base away, suggesting this may be a read error. V usage is TRBV12-3 or TRBV12-4 and J usage is TRBJ2-3, with D perhaps TRBD1 (5 bases). Trimming left V 3 bases short and J 2 bases short, with 12 bases between. This CDR3 has 15 amino acids. CDR3 DNA: TGTGCCAGCAGTTTGGTTAGGGGTTCCACAGATACGCAGTATTTT. It is translated as CASSLVRGSTDTQYF.

The V gene is TRBV7-9, the J gene TRBJ1-5; no firm D call. This CDR3 spans 13 amino acids. V shed 5 bases and J shed 6 bases, with 11 bases lying between them. The germline gives CDR1 SEHNR, CDR2 FQNEAQ (reference sequence). The CDR3 sequence: CASSGAGIQPQHF. The CDR3, as DNA: TGTGCCAGCAGCGGAGCGGGGATTCAGCCCCAGCATTTT.

The chain couples TRBV12-3 or TRBV12-4 to TRBJ1-3, with D maybe TRBD1 (6 bases). The ends were cut back, 3 bases at V and 7 bases at J, with 13 bases in the middle. The CDR3 sequence is 14 residues long. The CDR3 sequence: CASSFGGGSNTIYF. The DNA for the CDR3 is TGTGCCAGCAGTTTTGGAGGGGGTAGCAACACCATATATTTT.

The rearrangement joins TRBV12-3 or TRBV12-4 to TRBJ1-2; TRBD1 matches 11 bases. This CDR3 comprises 15 residues. Trimming took 2 bases from V and 2 from J; bases not matched to a gene: 1. The CDR3 DNA reads as TGTGCCAGCAGTTTAAGGACAGGGGGCAACTATGGCTACACCTTC. This encodes CASSLRTGGNYGYTF.

The sample holds many counts of this clonotype. For the CDR3, the DNA is TGTGCCAGCAGCGTAGTCCCTGGGACAGGGGATAGCAATCAGCCCCAGCATTTT. Its translation is CASSVVPGTGDSNQPQHF. V gene TRBV9 combines with J gene TRBJ1-5; 10 bases match TRBD1. The CDR3 extends over 18 amino acids. V shed 0 bases, J shed 0 bases, and the junction held 6 bases outside the gene matches. Germline CDR1 reads SGDLS; CDR2 reads YYNGEE.

This clonotype came up a few times. The chain uses TRBV29-1 and TRBJ2-3; 9 nucleotides line up with TRBD1. V shed 5 bases and J 1 base; nucleotides not matched to a gene: 7. The CDR3 sequence is 15 residues long. Germline V gives CDR1 SQVTM, CDR2 ANQGSEA. The CDR3 region is CSVTSRDRGTDTQYF. The CDR3 DNA reads TGCAGCGTTACCTCCCGGGACAGGGGCACAGATACGCAGTATTTT.

This clonotype was picked up many times. V usage is TRBV5-1 and J usage is TRBJ2-5; 8 bases are a match to TRBD1. The CDR3 consists of 15 residues. Trimming cost V 5 bases and J 2 bases; bases outside gene matches: 8. Germline V gives CDR1 SGHRS, CDR2 YFSETQ. This CDR3 reads CASRPFDRGQETQYF. Here the CDR3 DNA reads TGCGCCAGCAGGCCATTTGACAGGGGACAAGAGACCCAGTACTTC.

This clonotype was observed many times. The chain couples TRBV9 to TRBJ1-2; D gene ambiguous. V lost 0 bases, J lost 8 bases, and 11 bases lay in between. CDR1 is SGDLS and CDR2 is YYNGEE in the germline V gene. This CDR3 contains 13 residues. CDR3 sequence reads: CASSVDEQSGYTF. The CDR3, as DNA: TGTGCCAGCAGCGTAGATGAGCAGTCGGGCTACACCTTC.

This sequence joins TRBV5-1 and TRBJ1-4; no clear D gene. The V end lost 2 bases, the J end lost 3 bases, and 11 bases lay between the germline ends. CDR3 size: 15 residues. Germline values: CDR1 SGHRS, CDR2 YFSETQ. CDR3 coding DNA: TGCGCCAGCAGCTTAAGCGGGCAATCTAATGAAAAACTGTTTTTT. Residues: CASSLSGQSNEKLFF. The complete variable domain, with remaining parts taken from reference TRBV5-1 and TRBJ1-4, reads KAGVTQTPRYLIKTRGQQVTLSCSPISGHRSVSWYQQTPGQGLQFLFEYFSETQRNKGNFPGRFSGRQFSNSRSEMNVSTLELGDSALYLCASSLSGQSNEKLFFGSGTQLSVL.

V gene TRBV5-6 combines with J gene TRBJ2-7; no firm D call. This CDR3 has 13 amino acids. Germline V gene sequence: CDR1 SGHDT, CDR2 YYEEEE. V gave up 0 bases and J gave up 5 bases, with 9 bases separating them. The CDR3 loop reads CASSLERSDEQYF. The CDR3 DNA reads as TGTGCCAGCAGCTTGGAAAGGTCCGACGAGCAGTACTTC.